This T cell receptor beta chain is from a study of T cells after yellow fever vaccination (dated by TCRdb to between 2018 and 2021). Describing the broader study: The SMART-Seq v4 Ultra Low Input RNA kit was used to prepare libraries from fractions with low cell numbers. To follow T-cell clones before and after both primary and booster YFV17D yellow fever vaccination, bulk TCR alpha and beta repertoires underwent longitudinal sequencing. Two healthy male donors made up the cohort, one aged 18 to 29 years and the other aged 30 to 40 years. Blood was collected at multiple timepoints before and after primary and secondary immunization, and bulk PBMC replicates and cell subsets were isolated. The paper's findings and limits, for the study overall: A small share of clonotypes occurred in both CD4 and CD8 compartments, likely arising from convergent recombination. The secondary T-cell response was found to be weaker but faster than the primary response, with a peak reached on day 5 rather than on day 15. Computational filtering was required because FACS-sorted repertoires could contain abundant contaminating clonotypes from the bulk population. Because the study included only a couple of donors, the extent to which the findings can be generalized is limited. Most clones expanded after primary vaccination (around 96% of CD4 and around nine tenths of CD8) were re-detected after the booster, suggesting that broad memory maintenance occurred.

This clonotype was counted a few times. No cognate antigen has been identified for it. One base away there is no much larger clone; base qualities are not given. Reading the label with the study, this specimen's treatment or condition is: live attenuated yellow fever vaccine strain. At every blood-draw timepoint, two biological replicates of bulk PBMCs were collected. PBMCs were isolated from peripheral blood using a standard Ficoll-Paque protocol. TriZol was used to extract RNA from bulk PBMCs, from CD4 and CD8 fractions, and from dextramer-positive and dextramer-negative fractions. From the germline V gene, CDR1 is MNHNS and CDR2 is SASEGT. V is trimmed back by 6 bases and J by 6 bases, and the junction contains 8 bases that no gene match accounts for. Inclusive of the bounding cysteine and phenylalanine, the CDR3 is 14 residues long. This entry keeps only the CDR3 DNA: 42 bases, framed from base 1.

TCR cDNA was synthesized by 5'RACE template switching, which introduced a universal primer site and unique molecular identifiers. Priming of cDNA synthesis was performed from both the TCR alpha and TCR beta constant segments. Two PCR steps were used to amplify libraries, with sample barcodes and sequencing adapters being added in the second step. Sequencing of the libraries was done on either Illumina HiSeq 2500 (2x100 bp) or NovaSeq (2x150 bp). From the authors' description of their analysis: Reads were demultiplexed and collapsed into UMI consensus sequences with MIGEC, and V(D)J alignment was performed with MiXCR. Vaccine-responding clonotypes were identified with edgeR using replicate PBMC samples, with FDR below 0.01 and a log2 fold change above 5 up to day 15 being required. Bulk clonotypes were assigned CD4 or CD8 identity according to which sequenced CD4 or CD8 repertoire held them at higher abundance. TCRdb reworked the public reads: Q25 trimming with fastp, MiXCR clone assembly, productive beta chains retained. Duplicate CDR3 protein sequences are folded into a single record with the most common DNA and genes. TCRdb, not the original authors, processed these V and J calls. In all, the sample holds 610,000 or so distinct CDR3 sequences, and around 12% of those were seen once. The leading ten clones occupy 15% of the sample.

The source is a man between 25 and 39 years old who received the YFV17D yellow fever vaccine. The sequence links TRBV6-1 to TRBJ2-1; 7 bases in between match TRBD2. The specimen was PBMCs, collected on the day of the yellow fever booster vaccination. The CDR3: CASSSSGLSNEQFF. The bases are TGTGCCAGCAGCTCTAGCGGACTTAGCAATGAGCAGTTCTTC.